Here is one TCR beta chain with its context. The antigen is undetermined. The PCR used 60 Vbeta and 13 Jbeta primers. TCRdb's table, derived via immunoSEQ multiplex PCR, lists solely in-frame clones and lacks some. This sample has fewer than 250,000 clones, with around 83% found just once. CDR1 is SGHTA and CDR2 is FQGNSA in the germline V gene. CDR3 size: 15 residues. Unmatched junction bases numbered 4, after V lost 4 bases and J lost 6 bases. This entry comes from a study of cytomegalovirus exposure and HLA in healthy donors. At the level of the study: A prior study identified 117 million unique TCR beta sequences from 150 million to 200 million T cells.

Overall study findings and caveats: Within a later analysis, the majority of CMV-associated TCR beta chains appeared HLA-restricted. Diagnosis of cytomegalovirus status made by the classifier reportedly showed high specificity and sensitivity.

This sequence joins TRBV7-2 and TRBJ2-1; 12 nucleotides align to TRBD2. This sequence originates from a girl under 18 in good health and CMV-seronegative. Sequenced input: PBMCs. The CDR3 spells CASSSKTSGSNEQFF. The DNA of the CDR3 is TGTGCCAGCAGCTCCAAGACTAGCGGGAGCAATGAGCAGTTCTTC.